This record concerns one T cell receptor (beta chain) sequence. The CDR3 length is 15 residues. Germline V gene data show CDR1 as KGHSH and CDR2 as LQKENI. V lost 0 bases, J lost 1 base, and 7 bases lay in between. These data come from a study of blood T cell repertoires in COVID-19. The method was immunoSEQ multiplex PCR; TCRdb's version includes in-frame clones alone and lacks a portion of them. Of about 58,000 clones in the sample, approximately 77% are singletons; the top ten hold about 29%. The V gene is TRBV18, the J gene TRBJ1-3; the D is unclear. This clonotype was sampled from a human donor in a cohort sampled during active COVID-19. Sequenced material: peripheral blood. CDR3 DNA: TGTGCCAGCTCACCACCGAACAGATCTGGAAACACCATATATTTT. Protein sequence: CASSPPNRSGNTIYF.